This T cell receptor beta chain was captured in a study of blood T cell repertoires in COVID-19 (dated by TCRdb to 2018 to 2020). For the study in its entirety: The collaborator samples originated in the United States, Italy and Spain and spanned the acute and convalescent phases of COVID-19. Sample metadata almost always included a de-identified subject ID, COVID-19 status, age in years and sex. The prospective study material was composed of cDNA or gDNA derived from T cells, B-cell-depleted T cells, or PBMCs. The dataset comprised deeply sampled blood TCRbeta repertoires from subjects exposed to, actively infected with, or recovered from COVID-19. HLA class I and class II types, where available, came from metadata supplied by the sample provider rather than from assay-based typing. Samples were obtained from the ongoing ImmuneRACE study (first 160 participants) and from over 1,000 subjects provided by 6 global collaborators. The repertoires were released in a freely available public database intended as a resource for research on the immune response to SARS-CoV-2.

In Seattle, one collaborating source enrolled patients while the infection was active and tracked those patients longitudinally over the course of disease. The collaborating institutions used their own protocols to collect whole blood in K2EDTA tubes. For TCRbeta analysis, collaborator samples were shipped as frozen whole blood, as isolated PBMCs, or as DNA extracted from either sample type. About this clone itself: Its cognate antigen has yet to be identified. Base quality data are lacking; no much larger clone is found one base away.

At the junction V is shortened by 3 bases and J by 6 bases, with 17 bases in between. The CDR3, from cysteine to phenylalanine, totals 16 residues. Only the CDR3 part of the read is kept: 48 bases, read in frame from the first base. In the germline V gene, CDR1 corresponds to KGHSH and CDR2 to LQKENI. On the study overall, not on this receptor specifically: The quantity of clinical and demographic metadata differed by source and by participant and was supplied without curation.

TCRbeta CDR3 regions were amplified from genomic DNA using the immunoSEQ Assay, a bias-controlled multiplex PCR. As for the original processing: Nucleated cell counts per sample were estimated from amplification of reference gene primers within the assay. To quantify the absolute abundance of each unique TCRbeta CDR3 rearrangement, sequence reads were collapsed and filtered. For each sample, productive Simpson clonality was calculated by taking the square root of Simpson's diversity index across productive rearrangements. TCRdb carries this immuneACCESS record with in-frame sequences only. Its versions omit some clonotypes, under half of them owing to an unresolved V gene in the studies checked, with the rest unexplained. V and J calls and clone size are those listed in that table; D and trimming were worked out from the DNA. The sample table holds about 180,000 clones, of which 80% to 85% were seen once. The leading ten clones occupy 12% of the sample.

This TCR was sampled from an elderly woman with COVID-19, enrolled during active disease. This chain joins TRBV18 to TRBJ2-2; the D gene lacks a confident call. Sequencing was carried out using peripheral blood. The CDR3 corresponds to CASSPVVSPNSGELFF. The DNA sequence is given as TGTGCCAGCTCACCGGTGGTCTCTCCCAACTCCGGGGAGCTGTTTTTT.